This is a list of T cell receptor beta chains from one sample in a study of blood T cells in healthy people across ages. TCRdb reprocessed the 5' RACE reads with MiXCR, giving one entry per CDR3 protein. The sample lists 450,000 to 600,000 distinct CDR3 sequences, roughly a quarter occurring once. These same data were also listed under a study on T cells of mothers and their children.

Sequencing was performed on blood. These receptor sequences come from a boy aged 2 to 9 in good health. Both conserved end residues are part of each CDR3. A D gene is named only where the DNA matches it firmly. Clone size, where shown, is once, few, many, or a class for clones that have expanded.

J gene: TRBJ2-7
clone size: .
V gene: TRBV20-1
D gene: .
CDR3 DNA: TGCAGTGCTAGAGGGCAGGAGTCACATTATCTACGAGTGGAGCAGTACTTC
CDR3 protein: CSARGQESHYLRVEQYF

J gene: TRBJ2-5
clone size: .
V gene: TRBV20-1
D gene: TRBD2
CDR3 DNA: TGCAGTGCTTCTAGCGGGGAACAAGAGACCCAGTACTTC
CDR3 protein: CSASSGEQETQYF

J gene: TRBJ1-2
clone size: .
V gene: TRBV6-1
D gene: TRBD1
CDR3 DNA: TGTGCCAGCGGTGACAGGGACTATGGCTACACCTTC
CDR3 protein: CASGDRDYGYTF

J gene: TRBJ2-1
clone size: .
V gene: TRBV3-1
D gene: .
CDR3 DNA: TGTGCCAGCAGCCAAGCATTGACACAAGCGGTGCAGTTCTTC
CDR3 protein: CASSQALTQAVQFF

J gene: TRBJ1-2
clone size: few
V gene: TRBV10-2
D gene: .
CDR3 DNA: TGCGCCAGCAGTGCCCCGGGACACTATGGCTACACCTTC
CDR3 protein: CASSAPGHYGYTF

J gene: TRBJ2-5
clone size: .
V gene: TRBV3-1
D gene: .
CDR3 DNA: TGTGCCAGCGGCCCTTGGGACCGCGCAGAGACCCAGTACTTC
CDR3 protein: CASGPWDRAETQYF

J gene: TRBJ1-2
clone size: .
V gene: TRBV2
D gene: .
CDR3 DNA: TGTGCCAGCAGTGTAGGAGGCTACACCTTC
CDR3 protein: CASSVGGYTF

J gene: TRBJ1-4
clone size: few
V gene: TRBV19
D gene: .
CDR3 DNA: TGTGCCAGTAGTCAGGGGTCTGAAGAAAAACTGTTTTTT
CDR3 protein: CASSQGSEEKLFF

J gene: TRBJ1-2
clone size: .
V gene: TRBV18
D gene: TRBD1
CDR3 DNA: TGTGCCAGCTCACCTGACGGACAGGGCTCTGGCTACACCTTC
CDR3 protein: CASSPDGQGSGYTF

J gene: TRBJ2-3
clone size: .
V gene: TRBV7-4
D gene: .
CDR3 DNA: TGTGCCAGCAGCGCCCCGACAGTCACGGGCACAGATACGCAGTATTTT
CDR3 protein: CASSAPTVTGTDTQYF

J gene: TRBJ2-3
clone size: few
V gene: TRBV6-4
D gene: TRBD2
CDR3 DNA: TGTGCCAGCAGTGACTCTGCGGGGGGCCCCACAGATACGCAGTATTTT
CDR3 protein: CASSDSAGGPTDTQYF

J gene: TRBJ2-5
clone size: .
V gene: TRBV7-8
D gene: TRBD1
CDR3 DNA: TGTGCCGGCAGGTCTAGGGGGCGAGAGACCCAGTACTTC
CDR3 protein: CAGRSRGRETQYF

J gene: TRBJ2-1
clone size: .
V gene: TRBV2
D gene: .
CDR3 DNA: TGTGCCAGCAGTTCGGACCTCAATGAGCAGTTCTTC
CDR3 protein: CASSSDLNEQFF

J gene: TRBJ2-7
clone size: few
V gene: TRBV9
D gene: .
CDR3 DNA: TGTGCCAGCAGCTCGGGACCCTCACCCACCTACGAGCAGTACTTC
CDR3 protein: CASSSGPSPTYEQYF

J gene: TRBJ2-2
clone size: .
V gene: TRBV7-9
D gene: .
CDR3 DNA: TGTGCCAGCAGCATCGGACGTTACGTTCGGACCGGGGAGCTGTTTTTT
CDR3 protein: CASSIGRYVRTGELFF

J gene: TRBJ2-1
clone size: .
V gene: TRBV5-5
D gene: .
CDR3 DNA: TGTGCCAGCAGGACCGTTTGGGGGGCGGTTGAGCAGTTCTTC
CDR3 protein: CASRTVWGAVEQFF

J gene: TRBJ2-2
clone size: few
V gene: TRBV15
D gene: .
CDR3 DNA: TGTGCCACCAGCCCCCGGAACACCGGGGAGCTGTTTTTT
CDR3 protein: CATSPRNTGELFF

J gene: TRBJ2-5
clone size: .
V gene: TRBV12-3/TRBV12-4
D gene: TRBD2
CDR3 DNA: TGTGCCAGCAGTTTGGAACTAGCGGGGGGCCACCAAGAGACCCAGTACTTC
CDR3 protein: CASSLELAGGHQETQYF

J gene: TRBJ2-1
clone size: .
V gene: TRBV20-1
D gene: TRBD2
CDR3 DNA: TGCAGTGCTAGAACAACCGGGACTAGCGGGAGCTACAATGAGCAGTTCTTC
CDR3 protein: CSARTTGTSGSYNEQFF

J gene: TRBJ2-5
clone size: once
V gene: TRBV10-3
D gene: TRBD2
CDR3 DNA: TGTGCCATCAGTGACCCGACTAGCCGGGAGACCCAGTACTTC
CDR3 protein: CAISDPTSRETQYF

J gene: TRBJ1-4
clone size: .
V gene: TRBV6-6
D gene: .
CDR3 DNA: TGTGCCAACAGCGCCATCCCGGGGGTAGATTTGTTTTTT
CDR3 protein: CANSAIPGVDLFF

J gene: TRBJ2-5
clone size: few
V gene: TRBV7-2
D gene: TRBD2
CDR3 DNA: TGTGCCAGCAGCACCACCGGGACTAGCGCGATGCCCCAGTACTTC
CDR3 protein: CASSTTGTSAMPQYF

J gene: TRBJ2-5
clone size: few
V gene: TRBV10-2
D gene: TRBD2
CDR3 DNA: TGCGCCAGCAGTGAGCCAGGACTAGCGGGCGCGACCCAGTACTTC
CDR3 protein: CASSEPGLAGATQYF

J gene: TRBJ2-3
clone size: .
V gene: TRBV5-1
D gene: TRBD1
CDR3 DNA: TGCGCCAGCAGCTTGGTGGACAGGGAGACAGATACGCAGTATTTT
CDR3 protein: CASSLVDRETDTQYF

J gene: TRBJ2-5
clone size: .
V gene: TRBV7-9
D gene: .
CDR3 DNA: TGTGCCCGCAGCGCCTTGACTCCTTACCAAGAGACCCAGTACTTC
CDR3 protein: CARSALTPYQETQYF

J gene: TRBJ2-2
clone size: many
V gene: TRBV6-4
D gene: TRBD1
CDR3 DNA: TGTGCCAGCAGACAGGGGGTCGAGACCGGGGAGCTGTTTTTT
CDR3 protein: CASRQGVETGELFF

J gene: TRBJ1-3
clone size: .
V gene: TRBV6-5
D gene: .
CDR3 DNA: TGTGCCAGCAGTTACGGACCGATCTCTGGAAACACCATATATTTT
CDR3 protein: CASSYGPISGNTIYF

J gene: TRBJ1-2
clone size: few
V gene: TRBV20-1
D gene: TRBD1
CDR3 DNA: TGCAGTGCTAGAAAGGGGGCGGGTGGCTACACCTTC
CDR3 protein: CSARKGAGGYTF

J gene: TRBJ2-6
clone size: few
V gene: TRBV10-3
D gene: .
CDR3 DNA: TGTGCCATCAGTGAAACCGGGACATCCGCCTCTGGGGCCAACGTCCTGACTTTC
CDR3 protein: CAISETGTSASGANVLTF

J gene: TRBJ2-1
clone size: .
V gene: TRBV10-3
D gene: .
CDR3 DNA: TGTGCCACCGGGGCTGGGGGTGCTTCCTACAATGAGCAGTTCTTC
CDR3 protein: CATGAGGASYNEQFF

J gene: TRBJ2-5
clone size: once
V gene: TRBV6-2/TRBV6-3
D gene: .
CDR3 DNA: TGTGCCAGCAGACTAGGGGGGGTAGAGACCCAGTACTTC
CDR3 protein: CASRLGGVETQYF

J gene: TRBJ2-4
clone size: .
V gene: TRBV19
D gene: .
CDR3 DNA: TGTGCCAGTAGCATGGACAGATTAGCCAAAAACATTCAGTACTTC
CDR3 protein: CASSMDRLAKNIQYF

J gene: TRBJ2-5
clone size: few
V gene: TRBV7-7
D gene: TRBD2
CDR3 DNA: TGTGCCAGCAGCTTACACGCGAAGGGACTAGCGGGAGTTCAGGGAGAGACCCAGTACTTC
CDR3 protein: CASSLHAKGLAGVQGETQYF

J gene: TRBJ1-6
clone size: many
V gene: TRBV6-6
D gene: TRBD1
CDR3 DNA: TGTGCCAGCAATCGGGACAGGTTTAATTCACCCCTCCACTTT
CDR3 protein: CASNRDRFNSPLHF

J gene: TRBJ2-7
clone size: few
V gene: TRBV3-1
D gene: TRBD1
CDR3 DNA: TGTGCCAGCAGCCAAGCAGGGGGCCACGAGCAGTACTTC
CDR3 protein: CASSQAGGHEQYF

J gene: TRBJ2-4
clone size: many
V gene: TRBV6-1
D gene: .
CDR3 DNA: TGTGCCAGCAGTGAAGCCTCGGGGGACAAAAACATTCAGTACTTC
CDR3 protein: CASSEASGDKNIQYF

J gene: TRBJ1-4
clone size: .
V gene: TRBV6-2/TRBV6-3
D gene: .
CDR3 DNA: TGTGCCAGCAAGTTTGCCAGCTCTAATGAAAAACTGTTTTTT
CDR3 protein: CASKFASSNEKLFF

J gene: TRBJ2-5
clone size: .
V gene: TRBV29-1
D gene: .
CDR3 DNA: TGCAGCGTTGAAGGTAGTAGGGACCAAAGGGTCGGGGAGACCCAGTACTTC
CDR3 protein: CSVEGSRDQRVGETQYF

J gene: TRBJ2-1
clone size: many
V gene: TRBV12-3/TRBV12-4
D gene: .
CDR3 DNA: TGTGCCAGCAGTTTAGGACTACTCAATGAGCAGTTCTTC
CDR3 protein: CASSLGLLNEQFF

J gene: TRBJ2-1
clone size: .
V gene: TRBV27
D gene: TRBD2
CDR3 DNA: TGTGCCAGCAGTCTTATAGCGGGAGGGCGCAATGAGCAGTTCTTC
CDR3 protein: CASSLIAGGRNEQFF

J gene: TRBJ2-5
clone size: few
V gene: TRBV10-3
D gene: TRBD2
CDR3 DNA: TGTGCCATCAGTGGTAGCCGAGCGGGGGGGGAGACCCAGTACTTC
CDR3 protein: CAISGSRAGGETQYF

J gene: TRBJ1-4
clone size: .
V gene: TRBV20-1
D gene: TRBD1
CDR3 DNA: TGCAGTGCGACGGACAGGGAGGGAGGGGAAAAACTGTTTTTT
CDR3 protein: CSATDREGGEKLFF

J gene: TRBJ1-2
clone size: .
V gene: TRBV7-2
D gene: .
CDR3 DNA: TGTGCCAGCAGCTTAAGCTCGGACAGCGTCAGTGGCTATGGCTACACCTTC
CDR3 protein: CASSLSSDSVSGYGYTF

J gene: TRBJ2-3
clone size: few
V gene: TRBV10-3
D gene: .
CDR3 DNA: TGTGCCATCACCGGCGGGGATACGCAGTATTTT
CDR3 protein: CAITGGDTQYF

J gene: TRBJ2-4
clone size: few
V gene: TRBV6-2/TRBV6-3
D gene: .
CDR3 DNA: TGTGCCAGCAGTTGGGCCCCAAGCGTCGGTGCTCTCGCCAAAAACATTCAGTACTTC
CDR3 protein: CASSWAPSVGALAKNIQYF